The source of this T cell receptor (beta chain) is a study of PD-L1 blockade in urothelial cancer. Study details: In the mid-2010s therapy began: atezolizumab 1,200 mg intravenously every 3 weeks. Blood was evaluated 3 weeks (second dose) and 6 weeks after therapy began.

Stated time point: pretreatment peripheral blood. Sampling of each patient yielded between 1 and 8 specimens, collected pretreatment and on-treatment. Details on this clone: Its antigen is not known. The same CDR3 arises from other DNA sequences in this sample as well.

Study-wide results and limits: Pretreatment TCR clonality in blood under the median foretold superior survival.

The CDR3 consists of 12 residues. Germline V gene data show CDR1 as SQVTM and CDR2 as ANQGSEA. Trimming pared 4 bases from V and 1 base from J, leaving 6 bases between. Assay: immunoSEQ multiplex PCR; the TCRdb copy retains only in-frame clones and omits some. Of 90,000 to 100,000 clones listed, around 87% are singletons. This receptor was taken from a man aged 60 to 75 with urothelial cancer. The V and J genes are TRBV29-1 and TRBJ2-3, with D possibly being TRBD1 (6 bases). Source: PBMCs, taken around atezolizumab (anti-PD-L1) treatment. The CDR3 loop reads CSVGTGTDTQYF. The CDR3 bases are TGCAGCGTTGGGACAGGCACAGATACGCAGTATTTT.